This T cell receptor (beta chain) was profiled in a study of T cell responses to AZD1222 COVID-19 vaccine. Overall study findings and caveats: Donor demographics were predominantly white British with a female majority; clonal diversity may be underestimated. Reportedly, nearly half of unique spike TCRs recognized epitopes outside B.1.351/B.1.1.7 mutations.

Germline V gene lookup returns CDR1 MGHRA and CDR2 YSYEKL. The ends lost 2 bases at V and 6 bases at J; junction bases unmatched: 19. The CDR3 is made up of 19 amino acids. Notes on this clone: Its antigen is currently unknown.

The data were produced by immunoSEQ multiplex PCR, yet TCRdb's version contains in-frame clones alone and is incomplete. The sample has under 150,000 clones; about 90% are singletons. This TCR derives from an adult who received the AZD1222 COVID-19 vaccine. This chain connects TRBV4-1 to TRBJ1-5; 7 positions agree with TRBD1. The material was peripheral blood, obtained 28 days after the second AZD1222 dose. For the CDR3, the DNA is TGCGCCAGCAGCCAAAGGACCACAGATCTGACAGGGCGGGCTCAGCCCCAGCATTTT. Its protein is CASSQRTTDLTGRAQPQHF.